The clone carrying this T cell receptor (beta chain) appeared once. This specimen comes from a study of memory CD4+ T cells and cytomegalovirus serostatus. In the study overall: Donors were healthy Belgian adults, fewer than ten CMV seropositive and 24 seronegative.

The sort gate was single viable CD3+CD4+CD8-CD45RO+ cells for memory CD4+ T cells. Serostatus was set by detecting CMV pp150, pp28, p38, p52 IgG. Positive selection with CD4 microbeads enriched total CD4+ T cells. CDR3 length equals 16 residues. Trimming shortened V by 2 bases and J by 2 bases, and 14 bases separated the two germline ends. Germline CDR1 SGHDT, CDR2 YYEEEE. This table comes from immunoSEQ multiplex PCR, and its TCRdb copy is limited to in-frame clones, with some not included. The repertoire holds just under 95,000 clones, with about 80% as singletons. This TCR came from an adult in good health and CMV-seropositive. Sequencing was done on a sample of memory CD4+ T cells from blood. This chain links TRBV5-6 with TRBJ2-1, with D possibly being TRBD2 (6 bases). CDR3 protein: CASSLSGGITYNEQFF. CDR3 bases: TGTGCCAGCAGCTTAAGTGGAGGGATTACCTACAATGAGCAGTTCTTC.